A single sample is the source of the 21 T cell receptor beta chains below, sequenced in a study of OX40 agonist ivuxolimab in advanced cancers. Method: immunoSEQ multiplex PCR; TCRdb's copy keeps in-frame clones and lacks some. The sample carries tens of thousands of clones, around four fifths recorded once. The sample here was CD4+ or CD8+ T cells sorted from blood, taken in a trial of the OX40 agonist ivuxolimab. The receptors come from an adult with an advanced solid tumor such as melanoma, head and neck, liver or kidney cancer.

This clone occurred a few times. The rearrangement links TRBV27 to TRBJ1-5, with 9 bases fitting TRBD1. CDR3 length equals 14 residues. CDR1 is MNHEY and CDR2 is SMNVEV in the germline V gene (reference sequence). Losses at the gene ends were 4 bases for V and 9 bases for J; bases not matched to a gene: 7. The CDR3 protein is CASSYGTGHGPQHF. Written as DNA, the CDR3 is TGTGCCAGCAGTTACGGGACAGGGCATGGGCCCCAGCATTTT.

The CDR3 DNA sequence: TGTGCCAGCAGTTACGCCAGGGGGAATCAGCCCCAGCATTTT. It is translated as CASSYARGNQPQHF. The J gene is TRBJ1-5, the V gene TRBV6-5; 7 bases are shared with TRBD1. J lost 4 bases, V lost 2 bases, and 2 bases had no gene match. The V gene's germline CDR1 is MNHEY and CDR2 SVGAGI. The CDR3 is 14 amino acids.

This chain connects TRBV19 to TRBJ1-6, with a possible D match to TRBD1 (6 bases). The germline V gene encodes CDR1 LNHDA and CDR2 SQIVND (reference sequence). V was pared by 11 bases and J by 7 bases, with 15 bases between. CDR3 size: 13 residues. The CDR3 is CAPKEGGNSPLHF. CDR3 coding DNA: TGTGCCCCCAAGGAGGGGGGCAATTCACCCCTCCACTTT.

This chain uses TRBV7-9 with TRBJ2-1; 10 bases match TRBD2. Per germline, CDR1 SEHNR and CDR2 FQNEAQ (reference sequence). J was trimmed by 1 base and V by 5 bases; bases with no gene match: 8. The CDR3 sequence is 17 residues long. This chain's CDR3 is CASSAPSSGSSYNEQFF. For the CDR3, the DNA is TGTGCCAGCAGCGCCCCCTCTAGCGGGAGTTCCTACAATGAGCAGTTCTTC. The variable domain in full, completed from reference TRBV7-9 and TRBJ2-1, reads DTGVSQNPRHKITKRGQNVTFRCDPISEHNRLYWYRQTLGQGPEFLTYFQNEAQLEKSRLLSDRFSAERPKGSFSTLEIQRTEQGDSAMYLCASSAPSSGSSYNEQFFGPGTRLTVL.

The V call is TRBV11-3, the J call TRBJ2-3; D remains ambiguous. This CDR3 has 13 residues. Deletions cut 5 bases from V and 6 bases from J, with 12 bases between. Germline loops: CDR1 SGHNT, CDR2 YENEEA. The DNA for the CDR3 is TGTGCCAGCAGCACCGCAGTGGGCGATACGCAGTATTTT. This translates into CASSTAVGDTQYF.

V and J are TRBV10-1 and TRBJ2-1; 10 bases fit TRBD1. The junction had 3 bases not matched to a gene; V was cut back by 5 bases and J by 2 bases. Germline loops: CDR1 WNHNN, CDR2 SYGVQD (reference sequence). The CDR3 consists of 15 residues. The chain's CDR3 is CASSPGQGAYNEQFF. The CDR3 nucleotides read TGCGCCAGCAGTCCCGGACAGGGGGCCTACAATGAGCAGTTCTTC.

This clone was seen more than once but under ten times. The chain's CDR3 is CASSIEVDQPQHF. Here the CDR3 DNA reads TGTGCCAGTAGTATAGAAGTCGATCAGCCCCAGCATTTT. This chain links TRBV19 with TRBJ1-5; no reliable D call. Trimming pared 0 bases from V and 5 bases from J, leaving 5 bases between. This CDR3 is built from 13 residues. Germline V gives CDR1 LNHDA, CDR2 SQIVND (reference sequence).

The chain couples TRBV6-1 to TRBJ2-3, with D perhaps being TRBD1 or TRBD2 (5 bases each). The CDR3 runs to 13 residues. V lost 6 bases, J lost 5 bases, and 12 bases lay in between. CDR1 is MNHNS, CDR2 SASEGT, per germline. The CDR3 loop reads CASSRDRGDTQYF. As DNA, the CDR3 is TGTGCCAGCAGCCGGGACCGCGGAGATACGCAGTATTTT.

This chain uses TRBV2 with TRBJ1-5; D unresolved. The CDR3 is 12 amino acids. V was clipped by 3 bases and J by 9 bases, with 9 bases between them. The V gene's germline CDR1 is SNHLY and CDR2 FYNNEI. The CDR3: CASSEGRWPQHF. DNA of the CDR3: TGTGCCAGCAGTGAGGGGAGGTGGCCCCAGCATTTT.

The chain combines TRBV6-5 with TRBJ2-7; D is ambiguous. The CDR3 runs 13 residues. Germline CDR1 reads MNHEY; CDR2 reads SVGAGI. The V and J ends lost 5 bases and 7 bases respectively, with 15 bases between them. CDR3: CASSAEASWEQYF. The CDR3 DNA sequence: TGTGCCAGCAGTGCCGAGGCTAGTTGGGAGCAGTACTTC.

V usage is TRBV5-6 and J usage is TRBJ2-7; TRBD1 matches 8 bases. The CDR3 totals 14 residues. J lost 2 bases, V lost 4 bases, and 5 bases had no gene match. Germline values: CDR1 SGHDT, CDR2 YYEEEE. In DNA form, the CDR3 reads TGTGCCAGCAGCACCAGGGGGCCCGCCTACGAGCAGTACGTC. This sequence encodes CASSTRGPAYEQYV.

This chain joins TRBV5-5 and TRBJ1-2; D remains ambiguous. Deletions cut 5 bases from V and 1 base from J, with 18 bases between. The CDR3 consists of 16 residues. Germline values: CDR1 SGHKS, CDR2 YYEKEE (reference sequence). The CDR3 region has the DNA TGTGCCAGCAGGGTCCACGGCGGGATTCTTAACTATGGCTACACCTTC. Translated, it gives CASRVHGGILNYGYTF.

The rearrangement uses TRBV19 and TRBJ2-6, with D tentatively TRBD1 or TRBD2 (5 bases each). Germline V gene sequence: CDR1 LNHDA, CDR2 SQIVND (reference sequence). The V and J ends lost 8 bases and 0 bases respectively, with 14 bases between them. CDR3 length: 16 residues. Here the CDR3 reads CASLGRFYSGANVLTF. The CDR3 nucleotides read TGTGCCAGTTTGGGACGGTTCTACTCTGGGGCCAACGTCCTGACTTTC.

This chain joins TRBV5-1 and TRBJ2-5; D is possibly TRBD2 (6 bases). Trimming left V 0 bases short and J 5 bases short, with 17 bases between. This CDR3 has 16 residues. The germline gives CDR1 SGHRS, CDR2 YFSETQ. This CDR3 is CASSLVAGSWRETQYF. The CDR3 DNA follows: TGCGCCAGCAGCTTGGTGGCGGGGTCTTGGCGGGAGACCCAGTACTTC.

CDR3 in amino acids: CASSLSRETVYYEQYF. As DNA, the CDR3 is TGTGCCAGCAGCTTGAGCAGAGAGACGGTCTACTACGAGCAGTACTTC. V usage is TRBV5-6 and J usage is TRBJ2-7; no definite D call. This CDR3 contains 16 residues. In germline, CDR1 is SGHDT, CDR2 YYEEEE. V lost 1 base to trimming and J lost 3 bases, with 17 bases between them. Full variable domain (remainder filled in from reference TRBV5-6 and TRBJ2-7): DAGVTQSPTHLIKTRGQQVTLRCSPKSGHDTVSWYQQALGQGPQFIFQYYEEEERQRGNFPDRFSGHQFPNYSSELNVNALLLGDSALYLCASSLSRETVYYEQYFGPGTRLTVT.

The rearrangement joins TRBV18 to TRBJ1-3; perhaps TRBD1 as D (5 bases). Looked up from germline, CDR1 is KGHSH and CDR2 is LQKENI. The CDR3 loop spans 16 amino acids. V dropped 3 bases and J dropped 0 bases, with 12 bases sitting between them. The CDR3 loop reads CASSPDKGLSGNTIYF. In nucleotides, the CDR3 is TGTGCCAGCTCACCTGACAAGGGGCTCTCTGGAAACACCATATATTTT.

The rearrangement uses TRBV6-5 and TRBJ2-5, with 9 nucleotides matching TRBD2. This CDR3 has 13 residues. The V and J ends lost 8 bases and 5 bases, in that order; junction bases with no gene match: 6. Germline lookup yields CDR1 MNHEY and CDR2 SVGAGI. For the CDR3, the DNA is TGTGCCAGCCAGCGGGGGGCGGTGGAGACCCAGTACTTC. The encoded protein is CASQRGAVETQYF.

V usage is TRBV5-4 and J usage is TRBJ1-1; D not certain. Germline V gene lookup returns CDR1 SGHNT and CDR2 YYREEE (reference sequence). The CDR3 has 13 residues. V was cut by 0 bases and J by 8 bases, with 11 bases left in between. This CDR3 reads CASSLGGLLEAFF. The CDR3 coding sequence is TGTGCCAGCAGCTTGGGGGGTCTGCTCGAAGCTTTCTTT.

This sequence joins TRBV7-2 and TRBJ2-2; 8 positions match TRBD2. The CDR3 totals 14 residues. The trim removed 7 bases at V and 5 bases at J, leaving 6 bases unmatched. Germline lookup yields CDR1 SGHTA and CDR2 FQGNSA. CDR3 in amino acids: CASTPGGRTGELFF. For the CDR3, the DNA is TGTGCCAGCACCCCGGGGGGGCGGACCGGGGAGCTGTTTTTT.

The chain combines TRBV5-1 with TRBJ2-1; TRBD1 agrees at 9 bases. Germline assignment: CDR1 SGHRS and CDR2 YFSETQ. The CDR3 extends over 17 amino acids. J lost 4 bases, V lost 3 bases, and 11 bases had no gene match. As DNA, the CDR3 is TGCGCCAGCAGCTCCGGGACAGGGCTGGGGGTTTACAATGAGCAGTTCTTC. It codes for CASSSGTGLGVYNEQFF.

This clone showed up just a few times. The CDR3 nucleotides read TGTGCCAGCAGCTCCGGGCGGGGGCTTAACAATGAGCAGTTCTTC. It codes for CASSSGRGLNNEQFF. The chain carries TRBV7-6 and TRBJ2-1; D perhaps matches TRBD2 (7 bases). Germline V lookup: CDR1 SGHVS, CDR2 FNYEAQ. The V and J ends lost 4 bases and 5 bases respectively, with 15 bases between them. The CDR3 length is 15 residues.